The entry that follows covers one TCR beta chain sequence. This record comes from a study of control samples from healthy donors and cancer patients. Sequencing used immunoSEQ multiplex PCR; TCRdb keeps in-frame clones, though not all of them. The table shows some 130,000 clones, with just under 95% occurring only once. This CDR3 contains 15 residues. With V trimmed by 1 base and J by 3 bases, 5 bases remained unmatched. Germline CDR1 SGHRS, CDR2 YFSETQ. Sequencing was performed on blood. This clonotype was sampled from a man aged 18 to 29 in good health. This rearrangement joins TRBV5-1 to TRBJ2-5, with TRBD2 identical over 8 bases. CDR3 nucleotides: TGCGCCAGCAGCTTGTGGGCGGGGGGCGAAGAGACCCAGTACTTC. As protein: CASSLWAGGEETQYF.